One and the same sample provided the 13 T cell receptor beta chains below, sequenced in a study of control samples from healthy donors and cancer patients. Repertoires were generated with immunoSEQ multiplex PCR, while TCRdb's copy carries only in-frame clones and drops some. The repertoire consists of about 96,000 clones, with approximately 93% occurring once and the leading ten covering less than 10%. Material for sequencing was blood. The receptors derive from a man aged 18 to 30 in good health.

V and J are TRBV7-9 and TRBJ2-3; TRBD1 matches 9 bases. This CDR3 has 15 residues. The V segment lost 8 bases and the J segment 11 bases; nucleotides outside the gene matches: 17. Germline V lookup: CDR1 SEHNR, CDR2 FQNEAQ (reference sequence). The CDR3 loop is CASDRQGGPTGKQYF. Written as DNA, the CDR3 is TGTGCCAGCGACCGACAGGGGGGCCCGACGGGGAAGCAGTATTTT.

The rearrangement links TRBV3-1 (or the pseudogene TRBV3-2) to TRBJ2-5; possibly TRBD1 for D (5 bases). The V gene's germline CDR1 is LGHDT and CDR2 YNNKEL (reference sequence). The V and J ends lost 1 base and 1 base respectively, with 7 bases between them. This CDR3 comprises 14 residues. The CDR3 here is CASSQVTGQETQYF. CDR3 in DNA: TGTGCCAGCAGCCAAGTAACAGGCCAAGAGACCCAGTACTTC.

The chain has TRBV7-8 and TRBJ1-3; 9 nucleotides match TRBD1. Trimming at V came to 6 bases and at J to 3 bases, leaving 3 bases not matched to a gene. This CDR3 is built from 14 residues. Germline V CDR1 and CDR2: SGHVS, FQNEAQ. As DNA, the CDR3 is TGTGCCAGCAGTGACAGGGGGTTTGGAAACACCATATATTTT. Translating it yields CASSDRGFGNTIYF.

The rearrangement links TRBV11-2 to TRBJ1-2; TRBD1 is a possible D gene (5 bases). V was pared by 4 bases and J by 7 bases, with 16 bases between. The CDR3 length is 14 residues. Germline V gene lookup returns CDR1 SGHAT and CDR2 FQNNGV. The CDR3, as DNA: TGTGCCAGCAGCTCAAGGGACCTTAAAATTGGCTACACCTTC. Its translation: CASSSRDLKIGYTF.

This rearrangement joins TRBV5-1 to TRBJ2-3; a weak D match, TRBD2 (5 bases). Trimming removed 9 bases at V and 1 base at J, with 18 bases between. This CDR3 is built from 15 residues. CDR1 and CDR2 from the germline V gene are SGHRS and YFSETQ. CDR3 region: CATSPSGWGTDTQYF. The CDR3 DNA follows: TGCGCCACCTCTCCTTCGGGGTGGGGCACAGATACGCAGTATTTT.

The chain combines TRBV6-5 with TRBJ1-2; tentatively, D is TRBD1 (5 bases). Trimming pared 2 bases from V and 4 bases from J, leaving 11 bases between. CDR3 length equals 14 residues. CDR1 and CDR2 (germline): MNHEY, SVGAGI. The CDR3 sequence: CASSYEGASYGYTF. As DNA, the CDR3 is TGTGCCAGCAGTTACGAAGGGGCAAGCTATGGCTACACCTTC.

The chain uses TRBV2 and TRBJ2-1; D uncertain. The CDR3 is 16 amino acids. V lost 0 bases, J lost 4 bases, and 13 bases lay in between. Germline V lookup: CDR1 SNHLY, CDR2 FYNNEI. CDR3 residues: CASSEARASWYNEQFF. The CDR3 DNA follows: TGTGCCAGCAGTGAAGCGCGTGCTAGTTGGTACAATGAGCAGTTCTTC.

The chain links TRBV5-1 to TRBJ1-3; D gene unclear. V was trimmed by 6 bases and J by 4 bases, leaving 5 bases between them. This CDR3 is built from 11 residues. The germline CDR1 and CDR2 sequences are SGHRS and YFSETQ. CDR3: CASTYGNTIYF. The CDR3 DNA reads as TGCGCCAGCACCTACGGAAACACCATATATTTT.

V gene TRBV2 combines with J gene TRBJ2-7; perhaps TRBD1 as D (5 bases). V was cut by 7 bases and J by 1 base, with 20 bases left in between. The germline V gene encodes CDR1 SNHLY and CDR2 FYNNEI. This CDR3 spans 16 amino acids. The CDR3 DNA reads TGTGCCAGCAACCAGGACACTCTGGACACTTCCTACGAGCAGTACTTC. It codes for CASNQDTLDTSYEQYF.

This chain links TRBV27 with TRBJ2-1, with 7 positions matching TRBD2. The CDR3 has 16 residues. The germline V gene encodes CDR1 MNHEY and CDR2 SMNVEV (reference sequence). V lost 6 bases and J lost 1; bases outside the gene matches: 9. The CDR3 sequence is CASSQPGLPSYNEQFF. CDR3 nucleotides: TGTGCCAGCAGCCAGCCGGGACTACCTTCCTACAATGAGCAGTTCTTC.

The chain joins TRBV28 to TRBJ2-1; the match to TRBD1 covers 9 bases. The CDR3 runs 15 residues. Germline V gives CDR1 MDHEN, CDR2 SYDVKM. V was clipped by 5 bases and J by 7 bases; unmatched bases: 9. The CDR3 DNA reads as TGTGCCAGCAGTCGTACCGGGACAGGGCGGAATGAGCAGTTCTTC. Its translation is CASSRTGTGRNEQFF.

This clone appeared once. The chain combines TRBV29-1 with TRBJ1-2; D uncertain. Trimming stripped 1 base from V and 8 bases from J, with 11 bases between. The length of the CDR3 is 12 residues. Germline CDR1 is SQVTM and CDR2 is ANQGSEA. CDR3 loop: CSVEVSPLGYTF. CDR3 in DNA: TGCAGCGTTGAAGTGTCCCCCCTCGGCTACACCTTC.

This clone occurred once. The V and J genes are TRBV7-9 and TRBJ2-3; possibly TRBD2 for D (7 bases). Germline V gene sequence: CDR1 SEHNR, CDR2 FQNEAQ (reference sequence). Trimming shortened V by 1 base and J by 4 bases, and 12 bases separated the two germline ends. The CDR3 length is 15 residues. CDR3 in amino acids: CASSLGGGEADTQYF. The DNA for the CDR3 is TGTGCCAGCAGCTTAGGAGGGGGGGAGGCAGATACGCAGTATTTT.